This TCR beta chain was identified during a study of blood T cell repertoires in COVID-19. Background on the study: T cells, B-cell-depleted T cells, or PBMCs supplied cDNA or gDNA.

V was shortened by 3 bases and J by 0 bases, with 11 bases between the two germline ends. CDR1 MNHEY and CDR2 SMNVEV come from the germline V gene (reference sequence). The CDR3 has 15 amino acids. In the study's own analysis: Estimates of nucleated cell counts were drawn from the amplification of reference gene primers. Using immunoSEQ multiplex PCR, the repertoire was profiled, and TCRdb retains in-frame clones only, with some absent. V and J calls and clone size are as listed in that table; D and trimming were resolved from the DNA. This table has 110,000 or so clones, over 65% appearing once. This clone turned up a few times.

The receptor comes from a man between 60 and 75 years old with acute or convalescent COVID-19. The chain links TRBV27 to TRBJ2-5, with D maybe TRBD2 (6 bases). The sample comprised peripheral blood. CDR3 nucleotide sequence: TGTGCCAGCAGTTTGATGGCGGGGTACCAAGAGACCCAGTACTTC. Translation gives CASSLMAGYQETQYF.